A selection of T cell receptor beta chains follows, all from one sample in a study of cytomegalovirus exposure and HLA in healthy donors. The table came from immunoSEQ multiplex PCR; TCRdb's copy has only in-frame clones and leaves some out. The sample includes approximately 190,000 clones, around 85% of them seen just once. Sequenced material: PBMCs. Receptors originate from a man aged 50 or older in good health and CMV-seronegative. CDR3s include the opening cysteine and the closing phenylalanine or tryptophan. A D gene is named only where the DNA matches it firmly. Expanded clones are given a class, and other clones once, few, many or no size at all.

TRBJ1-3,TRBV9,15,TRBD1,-,CASSTQGKSGNTIYF,TGTGCCAGCAGCACACAGGGGAAGTCTGGAAACACCATATATTTT
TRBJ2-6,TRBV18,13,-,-,CASSPKTIPVLTF,TGTGCCAGCTCACCAAAGACTATCCCCGTCCTGACTTTC
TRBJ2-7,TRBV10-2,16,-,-,CASSESGIPLGYEQYF,TGCGCCAGCAGTGAGTCCGGGATCCCCCTGGGCTACGAGCAGTACTTC
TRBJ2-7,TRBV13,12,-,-,CASSPQGYEQYF,TGTGCCAGCAGCCCCCAGGGGTACGAGCAGTACTTC
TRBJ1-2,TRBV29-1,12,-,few,CSVEGGGYGYTF,TGCAGCGTTGAGGGAGGGGGTTATGGCTACACCTTC
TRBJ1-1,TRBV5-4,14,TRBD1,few,CASGWTGKDLEAFF,TGTGCCAGCGGCTGGACAGGGAAGGACCTTGAAGCTTTCTTT
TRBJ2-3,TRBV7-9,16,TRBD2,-,CASSPGLAGLTDTQYF,TGTGCCAGCAGCCCGGGACTAGCGGGGCTCACAGATACGCAGTATTTT
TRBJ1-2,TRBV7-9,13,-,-,CASSLGRNYGYTF,TGTGCCAGCAGCTTAGGGCGGAACTATGGCTACACCTTC
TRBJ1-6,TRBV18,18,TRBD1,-,CASSPRSADRGRQAPLHF,TGTGCCAGCTCACCCAGATCCGCGGACAGGGGGCGACAAGCACCCCTCCACTTT
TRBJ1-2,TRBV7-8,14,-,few,CASSLAATGYGYTF,TGTGCCAGCAGCTTAGCGGCGACAGGCTATGGCTACACCTTC
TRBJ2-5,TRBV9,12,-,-,CASSVAEETQYF,TGTGCCAGCAGCGTAGCGGAAGAGACCCAGTACTTC
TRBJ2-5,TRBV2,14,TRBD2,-,CASSSAGGRETQYF,TGTGCCAGCAGTTCAGCGGGGGGGCGGGAGACCCAGTACTTC
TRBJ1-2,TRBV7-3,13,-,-,CASSSSDAGGYTF,TGTGCCAGCAGCTCCTCGGACGCGGGGGGCTACACCTTC
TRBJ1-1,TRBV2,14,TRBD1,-,CASHGTGGRTEAFF,TGTGCCAGCCATGGGACAGGGGGAAGAACTGAAGCTTTCTTT
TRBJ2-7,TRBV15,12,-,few,CATSTSTGEQYF,TGTGCCACCAGCACCAGCACGGGAGAGCAGTACTTC